This TCR beta chain was identified in a study of blood T cell repertoires in COVID-19 (dated by TCRdb to 2018 to 2021). At the level of the whole study: Samples covering the acute and convalescent phases of COVID-19 were provided by collaborators in the United States, Italy and Spain. The material from the prospective study consisted of cDNA or gDNA derived from T cells, B-cell-depleted T cells, or PBMCs. Deeply sampled blood TCRbeta repertoires from subjects exposed to, actively infected with, or recovered from COVID-19 were included in the dataset. The repertoires were released in a freely available public database meant as a resource for research on the immune response to SARS-CoV-2. Samples came from the ongoing ImmuneRACE study (first 160 participants) plus 1,254 subjects from 6 global collaborators. Sample metadata almost always included a de-identified subject ID, COVID-19 status, age in years and sex. Where available, HLA class I and class II types were obtained from metadata supplied by the sample provider rather than from assay-based typing.

TCRbeta CDR3 regions were amplified from genomic DNA by means of the immunoSEQ Assay, a bias-controlled multiplex PCR. The published analysis was carried out like this. The number of nucleated cells in each sample was estimated from the amplification of reference gene primers within the assay. To quantify the absolute abundance of each unique TCRbeta CDR3 rearrangement, sequence reads were collapsed and filtered. Productive Simpson clonality was computed per sample as the square root of Simpson's diversity index over productive rearrangements. TCRdb re-hosts the immuneACCESS table, in-frame sequences only. Its copies lack some clones; in the studies checked, an unresolved V gene accounts for under half of them, and the cause for the rest is not known. V, J and clone size reflect that table, while D and trimming were determined from the DNA. A total of under 250,000 clones appear in this sample, roughly 80% of them only once. Of the sample, roughly 2.4% is held by the ten largest clones.

Comments on this clone: Its antigen remains unidentified. Per-base qualities were not stored, and no clone one base away is much larger.

The study at large found these results: The amount of clinical and demographic metadata varied by source and participant and was provided uncurated.

From its cysteine to its phenylalanine, the CDR3 spans 17 amino acids. Kept here is only the CDR3 DNA, which spans 51 bases and is read in frame from base 1. CDR1 and CDR2 are drawn from the germline V gene: SGHTA, FQGNSA. Germline trimming: 5 bases from V, 0 bases from J; junction bases outside gene matches: 3. Collaborating institutions collected whole blood in K2EDTA tubes following their own protocols. For TCRbeta analysis, collaborator samples were shipped as frozen whole blood, as isolated PBMCs, or as DNA extracted from either sample type. The rearranged chain carries TRBV7-2 and TRBJ2-5, with 16 central nucleotides matching TRBD2. This TCR derives from a woman aged 55 to 70 with acute or convalescent COVID-19. The sequencing input was peripheral blood. The bases read TGTGCCAGCAGCAAGGGACTAGCGGGGGGGTACCAAGAGACCCAGTACTTC. Its product reads: CASSKGLAGGYQETQYF.